A selection of T cell receptor beta chains follows, all from one sample in a study of blood T cell repertoires in COVID-19. The table came from immunoSEQ multiplex PCR; TCRdb's copy has only in-frame clones and leaves some out. Of fewer than 120,000 clones in the sample, 88% were seen once. Sequencing was done on a sample of peripheral blood. These receptors were obtained from a woman aged 50 to 60 with acute or convalescent COVID-19. Both conserved end residues are part of each CDR3. The D gene is left open where the match is weak. The size entry is marked missing in some rows and otherwise reads once, few, many or a size class.

clone size: -
J gene: TRBJ2-7
CDR3 length: 14
V gene: TRBV19
D gene: -
CDR3 DNA: TGTGCCAGTAGTATTTCGCTGAGCTCCTACGAGCAGTACTTC
CDR3 protein: CASSISLSSYEQYF

clone size: -
J gene: TRBJ2-1
CDR3 length: 13
V gene: TRBV24-1
D gene: -
CDR3 DNA: TGTGCCACCACCCTAATTCCGAACAATGAGCAGTTCTTC
CDR3 protein: CATTLIPNNEQFF

clone size: -
J gene: TRBJ2-7
CDR3 length: 14
V gene: TRBV3-1/TRBV3-2
D gene: TRBD2
CDR3 DNA: TGTGCCAGCAGCCCCCGACTAGCGGGAGATTTGCAGTACTTC
CDR3 protein: CASSPRLAGDLQYF

clone size: once
J gene: TRBJ1-3
CDR3 length: 12
V gene: TRBV27
D gene: -
CDR3 DNA: TGTCCCGGCTACAGGGCTGGAAACACCATATATTTT
CDR3 protein: CPGYRAGNTIYF

clone size: -
J gene: TRBJ2-1
CDR3 length: 16
V gene: TRBV5-1
D gene: -
CDR3 DNA: TGCGCCAGCAGCCCCTCCGGGAGAGTTGACTACAATGAGCAGTTCTTC
CDR3 protein: CASSPSGRVDYNEQFF

clone size: -
J gene: TRBJ2-3
CDR3 length: 12
V gene: TRBV29-1
D gene: -
CDR3 DNA: TGCAGCGTTGATATTCGGACAGATACGCAGTATTTT
CDR3 protein: CSVDIRTDTQYF

clone size: -
J gene: TRBJ2-1
CDR3 length: 12
V gene: TRBV3-1/TRBV3-2
D gene: -
CDR3 DNA: TGTGCCAGCAGCCCCAGTTACAATGAGCAGTTCTTC
CDR3 protein: CASSPSYNEQFF

clone size: -
J gene: TRBJ1-4
CDR3 length: 14
V gene: TRBV30
D gene: -
CDR3 DNA: TGTGCCTGGAGTAAGGGGCAGGCTAATGAAAAACTGTTTTTT
CDR3 protein: CAWSKGQANEKLFF

clone size: once
J gene: TRBJ2-1
CDR3 length: 15
V gene: TRBV28
D gene: TRBD2
CDR3 DNA: TGTGCCAGCACCCTAGTAGCGGGGAGCTACAATGAGCAGTTCTTC
CDR3 protein: CASTLVAGSYNEQFF

clone size: once
J gene: TRBJ2-2
CDR3 length: 15
V gene: TRBV11-2
D gene: TRBD2
CDR3 DNA: TGTGCCAGCAGCTTACAGCGGGGAGGGGCCGGGGAGCTGTTTTTT
CDR3 protein: CASSLQRGGAGELFF

clone size: -
J gene: TRBJ1-5
CDR3 length: 12
V gene: TRBV7-2
D gene: -
CDR3 DNA: TGTGCCAGCAGCTCCCCTCCGGTGCCCCAGCATTTT
CDR3 protein: CASSSPPVPQHF

clone size: -
J gene: TRBJ1-6
CDR3 length: 14
V gene: TRBV3-1/TRBV3-2
D gene: TRBD1
CDR3 DNA: TGTGCCAGCAGGGACAGGGTCGGCAATTCACCCCTCCACTTT
CDR3 protein: CASRDRVGNSPLHF

clone size: once
J gene: TRBJ2-7
CDR3 length: 13
V gene: TRBV7-8
D gene: -
CDR3 DNA: TGTGCCAGCAGCCCGCAGGGTGGCGACGAGCAGTACTTC
CDR3 protein: CASSPQGGDEQYF

clone size: -
J gene: TRBJ2-7
CDR3 length: 20
V gene: TRBV5-1
D gene: TRBD1
CDR3 DNA: TGCGCCAGCAGCTTGTTGCCCCCGGGAACCAGACAGGGAAGCTCCTACGAGCAGTACTTC
CDR3 protein: CASSLLPPGTRQGSSYEQYF

clone size: -
J gene: TRBJ1-4
CDR3 length: 15
V gene: TRBV6-5
D gene: TRBD1
CDR3 DNA: TGTGCCAGCAGGGGGCCAGGGACAGCCGATGAAAAACTGTTTTTT
CDR3 protein: CASRGPGTADEKLFF

clone size: -
J gene: TRBJ2-3
CDR3 length: 14
V gene: TRBV7-9
D gene: -
CDR3 DNA: TGTGCCAGCAGCTTGGACGGACTCACAGATACGCAGTATTTT
CDR3 protein: CASSLDGLTDTQYF

clone size: -
J gene: TRBJ2-1
CDR3 length: 12
V gene: TRBV5-5
D gene: -
CDR3 DNA: TGTGCCAGCAGCTTAGAGGCCAGCCGTTTGTTCTTC
CDR3 protein: CASSLEASRLFF

clone size: -
J gene: TRBJ2-7
CDR3 length: 11
V gene: TRBV6-2/TRBV6-3
D gene: -
CDR3 DNA: TGTGCCAGCAGTTACTCGGGCTGGACTTACTTC
CDR3 protein: CASSYSGWTYF

clone size: -
J gene: TRBJ2-7
CDR3 length: 16
V gene: TRBV5-1
D gene: TRBD2
CDR3 DNA: TGCGCCAGCAGCTTGGGGGTAGTGGGAGGGCCCCACGAGCAGTACTTC
CDR3 protein: CASSLGVVGGPHEQYF

clone size: -
J gene: TRBJ2-7
CDR3 length: 14
V gene: TRBV28
D gene: -
CDR3 DNA: TGTGCCAGCGGCCAGGGGTCGGGGAATAACGAGCAGTACTTC
CDR3 protein: CASGQGSGNNEQYF

clone size: -
J gene: TRBJ1-5
CDR3 length: 13
V gene: TRBV6-5
D gene: -
CDR3 DNA: TGTGCCAGCAGGGACAGTATCAATCAGCCCCAGCATTTT
CDR3 protein: CASRDSINQPQHF

clone size: -
J gene: TRBJ2-1
CDR3 length: 11
V gene: TRBV19
D gene: -
CDR3 DNA: TGTGCCAGTAGTATTAACAGGGTGCAGTTCTTC
CDR3 protein: CASSINRVQFF

clone size: -
J gene: TRBJ2-7
CDR3 length: 12
V gene: TRBV6-6
D gene: -
CDR3 DNA: TGTGCCAGCAGTTACCTGAGCCACGAGCAGTACTTC
CDR3 protein: CASSYLSHEQYF

clone size: -
J gene: TRBJ2-7
CDR3 length: 15
V gene: TRBV7-6
D gene: TRBD1
CDR3 DNA: TGTGCCAGCAGCTTAGGGGACAGGGGGACTAACGAGCAGTACTTC
CDR3 protein: CASSLGDRGTNEQYF

clone size: -
J gene: TRBJ2-3
CDR3 length: 12
V gene: TRBV5-1
D gene: -
CDR3 DNA: TGCGCCAGCAGCCTCGGGGCAGATACGCAGTATTTT
CDR3 protein: CASSLGADTQYF

clone size: -
J gene: TRBJ2-3
CDR3 length: 13
V gene: TRBV19
D gene: -
CDR3 DNA: TGTGCCAGTAGTAGCAGGGGCACAGATACGCAGTATTTT
CDR3 protein: CASSSRGTDTQYF

clone size: -
J gene: TRBJ2-7
CDR3 length: 14
V gene: TRBV18
D gene: TRBD1
CDR3 DNA: TGTGCCAGCTCACCTCGGGACAGCCTCTACGAGCAGTACTTC
CDR3 protein: CASSPRDSLYEQYF

clone size: -
J gene: TRBJ1-5
CDR3 length: 16
V gene: TRBV21-1
D gene: -
CDR3 DNA: TGTGCCAGCAGCAGACGACAGGGCCTGAGCAATCAGCCCCAGCATTTT
CDR3 protein: CASSRRQGLSNQPQHF

clone size: -
J gene: TRBJ2-7
CDR3 length: 13
V gene: TRBV2
D gene: TRBD1
CDR3 DNA: TGTGCCAGCAGTGAAGACAGGGGGTACGAGCAGTACTTC
CDR3 protein: CASSEDRGYEQYF

clone size: few
J gene: TRBJ2-3
CDR3 length: 16
V gene: TRBV7-2
D gene: TRBD2
CDR3 DNA: TGTGCCAGCAGCCAAGCGGGAGGGGTGGGGACAGATACGCAGTATTTT
CDR3 protein: CASSQAGGVGTDTQYF

clone size: -
J gene: TRBJ1-3
CDR3 length: 14
V gene: TRBV6-6
D gene: TRBD1
CDR3 DNA: TGTGCCAGCAGTTCACAGGGGGAGGGAAACACCATATATTTT
CDR3 protein: CASSSQGEGNTIYF

clone size: -
J gene: TRBJ2-7
CDR3 length: 16
V gene: TRBV18
D gene: TRBD1
CDR3 DNA: TGTGCCAGCTCACCCCCGGCGGCAGGGGGCTCGGGGGAGCAGTACTTC
CDR3 protein: CASSPPAAGGSGEQYF

clone size: few
J gene: TRBJ2-7
CDR3 length: 14
V gene: TRBV2
D gene: TRBD1
CDR3 DNA: TGTGCCAGCAGTGGACAGGGGACCCTTGCCGAGCAGTACTTC
CDR3 protein: CASSGQGTLAEQYF

clone size: -
J gene: TRBJ1-5
CDR3 length: 15
V gene: TRBV30
D gene: -
CDR3 DNA: TGTGCCTGGAGTGTGGGGGGTATAAGCAATCAGCCCCAGCATTTT
CDR3 protein: CAWSVGGISNQPQHF

clone size: -
J gene: TRBJ1-5
CDR3 length: 13
V gene: TRBV5-6
D gene: TRBD1
CDR3 DNA: TGTGCCAGCAGTAAGGACAGGGGAGGGCCCCAGCATTTT
CDR3 protein: CASSKDRGGPQHF

clone size: -
J gene: TRBJ1-1
CDR3 length: 14
V gene: TRBV27
D gene: -
CDR3 DNA: TGTGCCAGCAGTTTCGCAGGCCGGAACACTGAAGCTTTCTTT
CDR3 protein: CASSFAGRNTEAFF

clone size: -
J gene: TRBJ2-2
CDR3 length: 15
V gene: TRBV6-5
D gene: -
CDR3 DNA: TGTGCCAGCAGTACCGGGGGGCGGCGTACCGGGGAGCTGTTTTTT
CDR3 protein: CASSTGGRRTGELFF

clone size: -
J gene: TRBJ2-1
CDR3 length: 12
V gene: TRBV7-2
D gene: TRBD1
CDR3 DNA: TGTGCCAGCAGCTTAGGACAGGGACCGAAGTTCTTC
CDR3 protein: CASSLGQGPKFF

clone size: -
J gene: TRBJ2-3
CDR3 length: 18
V gene: TRBV5-6
D gene: TRBD2
CDR3 DNA: TGTGCCAGCAGCTTGTTTGGAGCTAGCGGGAAAGGCACAGATACGCAGTATTTT
CDR3 protein: CASSLFGASGKGTDTQYF

clone size: -
J gene: TRBJ2-7
CDR3 length: 14
V gene: TRBV7-8
D gene: -
CDR3 DNA: TGTGCCAGCAGCTTACACAGGGTAATCTACGAGCAGTACTTC
CDR3 protein: CASSLHRVIYEQYF

clone size: -
J gene: TRBJ2-1
CDR3 length: 13
V gene: TRBV2
D gene: -
CDR3 DNA: TGTGCCAGTGGGGGGATAGGGGGCTATGAGCAGTTCTTC
CDR3 protein: CASGGIGGYEQFF

clone size: -
J gene: TRBJ2-1
CDR3 length: 15
V gene: TRBV2
D gene: TRBD2
CDR3 DNA: TGTGCCAGCAAGGGCGGGAGGGGTCAGGTGAATGAGCAGTTCTTC
CDR3 protein: CASKGGRGQVNEQFF

clone size: few
J gene: TRBJ2-1
CDR3 length: 17
V gene: TRBV2
D gene: TRBD2
CDR3 DNA: TGTGCCAGCAGTGAAGATTGGACTAGCGTGAATTTTCATGAGCAGTTCTTC
CDR3 protein: CASSEDWTSVNFHEQFF

clone size: -
J gene: TRBJ2-7
CDR3 length: 14
V gene: TRBV28
D gene: -
CDR3 DNA: TGTGCCAGCAGTCCCCCACGGGGTACCCACGAGCAGTACTTC
CDR3 protein: CASSPPRGTHEQYF

clone size: -
J gene: TRBJ2-1
CDR3 length: 14
V gene: TRBV3-1/TRBV3-2
D gene: TRBD2
CDR3 DNA: TGTGCCACCCGGACTAGCGGGAGATCTAATGAGCAGTTCTTC
CDR3 protein: CATRTSGRSNEQFF

clone size: -
J gene: TRBJ1-1
CDR3 length: 17
V gene: TRBV18
D gene: TRBD1
CDR3 DNA: TGTGCCAGCTCACCACTTCGGACAGGGGGCGCGTACACTGAAGCTTTCTTT
CDR3 protein: CASSPLRTGGAYTEAFF